This T cell receptor (beta chain) was documented in a study of CXCR3-negative and CXCR3-positive naive CD8 T cells. This CDR3 spans 15 amino acids. Germline V CDR1 and CDR2: MNHNY, SVGAGI (reference sequence). Study outcomes and limitations: More hydrophobic TRB CDR3s occurred in CXCR3-positive than in CXCR3-negative naive cells. Surface CD5 looked about the same in the naive subsets, so the authors worked out TCR strength from TRB CDR3 properties.

The TRB libraries of cDNA were built by UMI-labeled 5' RACE. TCRdb re-called the 5' RACE reads and shows each CDR3 protein once, DNA omitted. The sample has 50,000 to 60,000 distinct CDR3 sequences; the top ten hold 0.4% to 0.5%. The CD45RO-CCR7+CD27+CD95- phenotype denoted naive CD8+ T cells. A note on this clonotype: What it binds is unknown.

The specimen was naive CXCR3- CD8+ T cells from blood. Documented subset: CD45RO-CCR7+CD27+CD95- naive CD8+ T cells lacking CXCR3 (TNR3-). This receptor was obtained from a human donor in good health. Some clones in this sample may be carry-over from other donors' samples. This chain joins TRBV6-6 and TRBJ2-3; the D gene TCRdb calls, TRBD1, cannot be checked with no DNA. The CDR3: CASSPYGGTTDTQYF.